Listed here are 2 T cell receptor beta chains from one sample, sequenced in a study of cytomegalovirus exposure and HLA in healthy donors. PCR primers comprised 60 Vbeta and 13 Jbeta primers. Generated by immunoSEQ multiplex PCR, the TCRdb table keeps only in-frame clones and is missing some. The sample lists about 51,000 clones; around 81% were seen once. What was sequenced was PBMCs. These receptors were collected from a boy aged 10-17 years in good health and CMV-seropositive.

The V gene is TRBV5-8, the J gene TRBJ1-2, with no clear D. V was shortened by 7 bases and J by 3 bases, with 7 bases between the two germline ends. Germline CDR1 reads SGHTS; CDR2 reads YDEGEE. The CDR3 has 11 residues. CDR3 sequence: CASPRDYGYTF. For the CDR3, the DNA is TGTGCCAGCCCGAGGGACTATGGCTACACCTTC.

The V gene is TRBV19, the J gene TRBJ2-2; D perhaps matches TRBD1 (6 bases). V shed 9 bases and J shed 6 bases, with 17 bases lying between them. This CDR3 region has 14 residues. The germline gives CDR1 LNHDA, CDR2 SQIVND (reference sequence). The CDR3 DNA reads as TGTGCCAGCAGGTGGACAGCAGGGTCCGGGGAGCTGTTTTTT. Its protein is CASRWTAGSGELFF.